Listed below are T cell receptor beta chains from one sample, sequenced in a study. One entry per CDR3 protein, called by TCRdb with MiXCR from the RT-PCR reads. The table lists hundreds of thousands of distinct CDR3 sequences, more than 13% of them singletons. What was sequenced was memory CD4+ T cells from blood. The receptors were sampled from a female donor in good health, serving as a healthy control. Each CDR3 is given with its conserved first and last residue. Each record gives: V gene, J gene, D gene, clone size, CDR3 protein, CDR3 DNA. The D gene is left open where the match is weak. Clone size appears in some rows only: once, few, many, or a class for an expanded clone.

V gene: TRBV20-1; J gene: TRBJ2-7; D gene: .; clone size: few; CDR3 protein: CSARSAAAAYEQYF; CDR3 DNA: TGCAGTGCTAGATCCGCGGCGGCGGCCTACGAGCAGTACTTC
V gene: TRBV11-2; J gene: TRBJ1-3; D gene: .; clone size: .; CDR3 protein: CASGVAGNTIYF; CDR3 DNA: TGTGCCAGCGGGGTTGCCGGAAACACCATATATTTT
V gene: TRBV6-6; J gene: TRBJ2-4; D gene: .; clone size: .; CDR3 protein: CASSPNDRSQGKNIQYF; CDR3 DNA: TGTGCCAGCAGCCCTAATGACAGGAGTCAAGGCAAAAACATTCAGTACTTC
V gene: TRBV5-1; J gene: TRBJ1-2; D gene: TRBD1; clone size: few; CDR3 protein: CASSATGGRVWYGYTF; CDR3 DNA: TGCGCCAGCAGCGCGACAGGGGGGAGAGTTTGGTATGGCTACACCTTC
V gene: TRBV4-1; J gene: TRBJ2-1; D gene: .; clone size: .; CDR3 protein: CASSQDQTVGVREQFF; CDR3 DNA: TGCGCCAGCAGCCAAGATCAGACTGTAGGGGTTCGTGAGCAGTTCTTC
V gene: TRBV9; J gene: TRBJ2-3; D gene: .; clone size: many; CDR3 protein: CASSLDVDTQYF; CDR3 DNA: TGTGCCAGCAGCCTAGACGTGGATACGCAGTATTTT
V gene: TRBV5-1; J gene: TRBJ1-1; D gene: .; clone size: .; CDR3 protein: CASSKDGTVGTEAFF; CDR3 DNA: TGCGCCAGCAGCAAAGACGGCACGGTAGGCACTGAAGCTTTCTTT
V gene: TRBV20-1; J gene: TRBJ1-1; D gene: TRBD1; clone size: many; CDR3 protein: CSVEGARTEAFF; CDR3 DNA: TGCAGTGTAGAGGGGGCGAGAACTGAAGCTTTCTTT
V gene: TRBV12-3/TRBV12-4; J gene: TRBJ1-2; D gene: .; clone size: few; CDR3 protein: CASSRAGLANYGYTF; CDR3 DNA: TGTGCCAGCAGCCGTGCCGGGCTAGCTAACTATGGCTACACCTTC
V gene: TRBV24-1; J gene: TRBJ2-2; D gene: TRBD2; clone size: few; CDR3 protein: CATKDGAGGPSGELFF; CDR3 DNA: TGTGCCACCAAGGACGGAGCGGGAGGGCCCTCCGGGGAGCTGTTTTTT
V gene: TRBV29-1; J gene: TRBJ2-7; D gene: .; clone size: many; CDR3 protein: CSVGPTVGYEQYF; CDR3 DNA: TGCAGCGTTGGACCTACAGTGGGCTACGAGCAGTACTTC
V gene: TRBV27; J gene: TRBJ2-6; D gene: .; clone size: few; CDR3 protein: CASRDVSSGANVLTF; CDR3 DNA: TGTGCCAGTCGGGACGTCTCCTCTGGGGCCAACGTCCTGACTTTC
V gene: TRBV12-3/TRBV12-4; J gene: TRBJ1-5; D gene: TRBD1; clone size: .; CDR3 protein: CASTLQATGDQPQHF; CDR3 DNA: TGTGCCAGCACCCTTCAAGCGACAGGGGATCAGCCCCAGCATTTT
V gene: TRBV12-3/TRBV12-4; J gene: TRBJ2-2; D gene: .; clone size: .; CDR3 protein: CASSYRAVSTGELFF; CDR3 DNA: TGTGCCAGCAGCTACCGGGCGGTAAGCACCGGGGAGCTGTTTTTT
V gene: TRBV20-1; J gene: TRBJ2-1; D gene: TRBD1; clone size: many; CDR3 protein: CSAREGDRVNEQFF; CDR3 DNA: TGCAGTGCTAGAGAGGGGGACAGGGTCAATGAGCAGTTCTTC
V gene: TRBV27; J gene: TRBJ2-3; D gene: .; clone size: .; CDR3 protein: CASSQGGNPDTQYF; CDR3 DNA: TGTGCCAGCAGTCAAGGGGGTAATCCAGATACGCAGTATTTT
V gene: TRBV20-1; J gene: TRBJ2-5; D gene: TRBD2; clone size: few; CDR3 protein: CSARSAGIQETQYF; CDR3 DNA: TGCAGTGCTAGATCAGCGGGGATCCAAGAGACCCAGTACTTC
V gene: TRBV9; J gene: TRBJ2-5; D gene: .; clone size: few; CDR3 protein: CASSVEGWGQQETQYF; CDR3 DNA: TGTGCCAGCAGCGTAGAAGGTTGGGGACAACAAGAGACCCAGTACTTC
V gene: TRBV28; J gene: TRBJ1-4; D gene: .; clone size: few; CDR3 protein: CASSLSTGSYNEKLFF; CDR3 DNA: TGTGCCAGCAGTTTGTCAACCGGGAGCTATAATGAAAAACTGTTTTTT
V gene: TRBV7-2; J gene: TRBJ1-5; D gene: .; clone size: .; CDR3 protein: CASRLTVGQPQHF; CDR3 DNA: TGTGCCAGCAGACTAACAGTGGGTCAGCCCCAGCATTTT
V gene: TRBV20-1; J gene: TRBJ2-3; D gene: TRBD1; clone size: .; CDR3 protein: CSARAGQGNTDTQYF; CDR3 DNA: TGCAGTGCTAGAGCGGGACAGGGAAACACAGATACGCAGTATTTT
V gene: TRBV20-1; J gene: TRBJ2-1; D gene: .; clone size: .; CDR3 protein: CSARPVTSSYNEQFF; CDR3 DNA: TGCAGTGCTAGGCCAGTCACGAGCTCCTACAATGAGCAGTTCTTC
V gene: TRBV6-5; J gene: TRBJ2-3; D gene: TRBD2; clone size: many; CDR3 protein: CASSSLAGVTTDTQYF; CDR3 DNA: TGTGCCAGCAGTTCCCTAGCGGGGGTAACCACAGATACGCAGTATTTT
V gene: TRBV7-8; J gene: TRBJ2-7; D gene: TRBD2; clone size: .; CDR3 protein: CASSRRTSGSYEQYF; CDR3 DNA: TGTGCCAGCAGCCGAAGGACTAGCGGGAGTTACGAGCAGTACTTC
V gene: TRBV20-1; J gene: TRBJ2-7; D gene: TRBD1; clone size: many; CDR3 protein: CSASGDSTEQYF; CDR3 DNA: TGCAGTGCTAGTGGGGACAGTACCGAGCAGTACTTC
V gene: TRBV5-1; J gene: TRBJ1-6; D gene: .; clone size: few; CDR3 protein: CASSLQPGLRDSPLHF; CDR3 DNA: TGCGCCAGCAGCTTACAACCGGGGCTGCGAGATTCACCCCTCCACTTT
V gene: TRBV19; J gene: TRBJ2-7; D gene: .; clone size: once; CDR3 protein: CASGHTSYEQYF; CDR3 DNA: TGTGCCAGTGGGCACACATCCTACGAGCAGTACTTC
V gene: TRBV7-6; J gene: TRBJ1-1; D gene: TRBD1; clone size: many; CDR3 protein: CASSLAVRGDTEAFF; CDR3 DNA: TGTGCCAGCAGCTTAGCCGTCAGGGGGGACACTGAAGCTTTCTTT
V gene: TRBV6-6; J gene: TRBJ1-1; D gene: .; clone size: .; CDR3 protein: CASARYGDTEAFF; CDR3 DNA: TGTGCCAGCGCAAGATACGGGGACACTGAAGCTTTCTTT
V gene: TRBV5-5; J gene: TRBJ2-7; D gene: .; clone size: many; CDR3 protein: CASSLSWQDSSYEQYF; CDR3 DNA: TGTGCCAGCAGCTTGTCCTGGCAGGACAGCTCCTACGAGCAGTACTTC
V gene: TRBV5-1; J gene: TRBJ1-1; D gene: .; clone size: many; CDR3 protein: CASSFAGEAFF; CDR3 DNA: TGCGCCAGCAGCTTCGCAGGTGAAGCTTTCTTT
V gene: TRBV5-1; J gene: TRBJ2-1; D gene: .; clone size: many; CDR3 protein: CASSLEGGEDEQFF; CDR3 DNA: TGCGCCAGCAGCTTGGAAGGCGGGGAGGATGAGCAGTTCTTC
V gene: TRBV11-2; J gene: TRBJ2-1; D gene: .; clone size: few; CDR3 protein: CASPGLYGGLEINNEQFF; CDR3 DNA: TGTGCCAGCCCCGGCCTCTATGGGGGGCTAGAAATAAACAATGAGCAGTTCTTC
V gene: TRBV5-5; J gene: TRBJ1-5; D gene: .; clone size: .; CDR3 protein: CASSLVPANNQPQHF; CDR3 DNA: TGTGCCAGCAGCTTGGTTCCAGCTAATAATCAGCCCCAGCATTTT
V gene: TRBV12-3/TRBV12-4; J gene: TRBJ1-6; D gene: TRBD1; clone size: many; CDR3 protein: CASSPGQGNSPLHF; CDR3 DNA: TGTGCCAGCAGTCCAGGACAGGGGAATTCACCCCTCCACTTT
V gene: TRBV6-5; J gene: TRBJ2-7; D gene: .; clone size: many; CDR3 protein: CASSYEGRHEQYF; CDR3 DNA: TGTGCCAGCAGTTATGAAGGTCGCCACGAGCAGTACTTC
V gene: TRBV27; J gene: TRBJ2-2; D gene: .; clone size: .; CDR3 protein: CASSSLGGELFF; CDR3 DNA: TGTGCCAGCAGTTCTCTAGGCGGGGAGCTGTTTTTT
V gene: TRBV7-2; J gene: TRBJ1-4; D gene: TRBD1; clone size: few; CDR3 protein: CASSARGWGGEKLFF; CDR3 DNA: TGTGCCAGCAGCGCCAGGGGGTGGGGTGGTGAAAAACTGTTTTTT
V gene: TRBV7-2; J gene: TRBJ2-1; D gene: .; clone size: .; CDR3 protein: CASSLNQIYEQFF; CDR3 DNA: TGTGCCAGCAGCTTAAATCAGATATATGAGCAGTTCTTC
V gene: TRBV18; J gene: TRBJ1-4; D gene: .; clone size: few; CDR3 protein: CASSRGEGEKLFF; CDR3 DNA: TGTGCCAGCTCCCGGGGGGAAGGAGAAAAACTGTTTTTT
V gene: TRBV6-5; J gene: TRBJ2-2; D gene: TRBD1; clone size: .; CDR3 protein: CASSYSTQGATGELFF; CDR3 DNA: TGTGCCAGCAGTTACTCGACACAGGGGGCCACCGGGGAGCTGTTTTTT
V gene: TRBV5-1; J gene: TRBJ2-1; D gene: .; clone size: .; CDR3 protein: CASSLVVDEQFF; CDR3 DNA: TGCGCCAGCAGCTTAGTAGTTGATGAGCAGTTCTTC
V gene: TRBV4-2; J gene: TRBJ2-2; D gene: TRBD2; clone size: few; CDR3 protein: CASSQDGRASGSIGNTGELFF; CDR3 DNA: TGTGCCAGCAGCCAAGATGGTCGGGCTAGCGGGAGCATCGGGAACACCGGGGAGCTGTTTTTT
V gene: TRBV20-1; J gene: TRBJ1-2; D gene: .; clone size: many; CDR3 protein: CSARGVQYGYTF; CDR3 DNA: TGCAGTGCTAGAGGAGTACAATATGGCTACACCTTC
V gene: TRBV7-9; J gene: TRBJ2-3; D gene: .; clone size: .; CDR3 protein: CASSRFADTQYF; CDR3 DNA: TGTGCCAGCAGCCGGTTCGCAGATACGCAGTATTTT
V gene: TRBV20-1; J gene: TRBJ2-2; D gene: TRBD2; clone size: few; CDR3 protein: CSAPGTSGYTGELFF; CDR3 DNA: TGCAGTGCACCCGGGACTAGCGGGTACACCGGGGAGCTGTTTTTT
V gene: TRBV12-3/TRBV12-4; J gene: TRBJ2-2; D gene: .; clone size: many; CDR3 protein: CASSTGQIDELFF; CDR3 DNA: TGTGCCAGCAGCACCGGACAGATCGACGAGCTGTTTTTT
V gene: TRBV25-1; J gene: TRBJ1-1; D gene: TRBD1; clone size: .; CDR3 protein: CASRRDSIMNTEAFF; CDR3 DNA: TGTGCCAGCAGGCGGGACAGCATTATGAACACTGAAGCTTTCTTT
V gene: TRBV10-3; J gene: TRBJ1-4; D gene: .; clone size: .; CDR3 protein: CAISGSLGQGSGTSNEKLFF; CDR3 DNA: TGTGCCATCAGTGGGTCCCTCGGGCAGGGGTCGGGGACCTCTAATGAAAAACTGTTTTTT
V gene: TRBV12-3/TRBV12-4; J gene: TRBJ1-2; D gene: TRBD1; clone size: few; CDR3 protein: CASSPPYRGAGGYTF; CDR3 DNA: TGTGCCAGCAGTCCACCCTACAGGGGCGCGGGAGGCTACACCTTC
V gene: TRBV12-3/TRBV12-4; J gene: TRBJ1-1; D gene: .; clone size: few; CDR3 protein: CASNPPGQNTEAFF; CDR3 DNA: TGTGCCAGCAACCCTCCGGGACAGAACACTGAAGCTTTCTTT
V gene: TRBV5-1; J gene: TRBJ2-2; D gene: TRBD1; clone size: .; CDR3 protein: CASSLEGGTGKTGELFF; CDR3 DNA: TGCGCCAGCAGCTTGGAAGGCGGGACAGGGAAGACCGGGGAGCTGTTTTTT
V gene: TRBV20-1; J gene: TRBJ1-2; D gene: TRBD1; clone size: .; CDR3 protein: CSARDGQEVNYGYTF; CDR3 DNA: TGCAGTGCTAGAGATGGACAGGAGGTTAACTATGGCTACACCTTC
V gene: TRBV12-3/TRBV12-4; J gene: TRBJ2-7; D gene: TRBD1; clone size: many; CDR3 protein: CASSLRGTGTFEQYF; CDR3 DNA: TGTGCCAGCAGCCTCCGGGGGACAGGGACGTTCGAGCAGTACTTC
V gene: TRBV6-2/TRBV6-3; J gene: TRBJ2-1; D gene: TRBD2; clone size: .; CDR3 protein: CATHPVGGSYNEQFF; CDR3 DNA: TGTGCCACTCATCCGGTGGGAGGGAGCTACAATGAGCAGTTCTTC
V gene: TRBV5-6; J gene: TRBJ2-2; D gene: TRBD2; clone size: many; CDR3 protein: CASSYGGRGNTGELFF; CDR3 DNA: TGTGCCAGCAGCTATGGCGGGAGGGGGAACACCGGGGAGCTGTTTTTT
V gene: TRBV6-2/TRBV6-3; J gene: TRBJ2-7; D gene: .; clone size: .; CDR3 protein: CASSKLQAEQYF; CDR3 DNA: TGTGCCAGCAGCAAGCTTCAAGCCGAGCAGTACTTC